Each of the 31 T cell receptor beta chains below was sequenced from the same sample in a study of shared clonotypes between healthy human individuals. The protocol was immunoSEQ multiplex PCR, while the TCRdb copy is restricted to in-frame clones and leaves out a portion. The sample records some 530,000 clones, more than 75% being singletons. Material: PBMCs. These receptors originate from a woman in her thirties or forties in good health. Some clones in this sample may be carry-over from other donors' samples.

Concerning this clone itself: A much larger clonotype is one base distant, so this may be a read error. The chain carries TRBV18 and TRBJ2-3; 7 bases are a match to TRBD2. Germline-derived CDR1 and CDR2 are KGHSH and LQKENI. This CDR3 contains 13 residues. V dropped 4 bases and J dropped 4; count of bases not matched to a gene: 2. CDR3 nucleotide sequence: TGTGCCAGCTCACTGGCGGGGGCAGATACGCAGTATTTT. This sequence encodes CASSLAGADTQYF.

J is TRBJ1-3 and V is TRBV5-1; D is ambiguous. V lost 2 bases and J lost 0, with 9 bases in between. This CDR3 contains 15 residues. Per germline, CDR1 SGHRS and CDR2 YFSETQ. CDR3 DNA sequence: TGCGCCAGCAGCTTCGACGGGCACTCTGGAAACACCATATATTTT. Its protein product is CASSFDGHSGNTIYF. Drawing the rest from reference TRBV5-1 and TRBJ1-3, the complete variable domain is KAGVTQTPRYLIKTRGQQVTLSCSPISGHRSVSWYQQTPGQGLQFLFEYFSETQRNKGNFPGRFSGRQFSNSRSEMNVSTLELGDSALYLCASSFDGHSGNTIYFGEGSWLTVV.

There are many counts of this clone. V and J are TRBV5-6 and TRBJ2-3; D is unresolved. The V end was cut by 5 bases, the J end by 6 bases, with 13 bases between. Germline CDR1 is SGHDT and CDR2 is YYEEEE. The CDR3 contains 13 residues. The CDR3 region is CASRLVPDDTQYF. Here the CDR3 DNA reads TGTGCCAGCAGACTCGTACCGGATGATACGCAGTATTTT.

This chain links TRBV6-6 with TRBJ2-7; TRBD2 matches at 8 bases. Germline CDR1 reads MNHNY; CDR2 reads SVGAGI (reference sequence). V trimming: 1 base; J trimming: 5 bases; junction bases outside the gene matches: 7. The CDR3 runs 15 residues. The CDR3: CASSYLGTSSHEQYF. The CDR3 DNA reads as TGTGCCAGCAGTTACTTAGGGACTAGTTCCCACGAGCAGTACTTC.

This chain joins TRBV7-2 and TRBJ2-7, with 8 bases lining up with TRBD1. V was clipped by 5 bases and J by 6 bases; unmatched bases: 9. CDR1 is SGHTA, CDR2 FQGNSA, per germline. CDR3 length: 14 residues. The CDR3 DNA reads as TGTGCCAGCAGCCCCCAGACAGGGGTATCCGAGCAGTACTTC. Its protein is CASSPQTGVSEQYF.

This clone was observed once. The V call is TRBV19, the J call TRBJ1-5; 8 nucleotides align to TRBD1. CDR1 and CDR2 (germline): LNHDA, SQIVND (reference sequence). This CDR3 region has 15 residues. Losses at the gene ends were 3 bases for V and 6 bases for J; bases not matched to a gene: 7. CDR3 nucleotide sequence: TGTGCCAGTAGTATGGGCAGGGGGCTGGGTCAGCCCCAGCATTTT. Its protein is CASSMGRGLGQPQHF. Using reference TRBV19 and TRBJ1-5 for the parts outside the CDR3, the full variable domain is DGGITQSPKYLFRKEGQNVTLSCEQNLNHDAMYWYRQDPGQGLRLIYYSQIVNDFQKGDIAEGYSVSREKKESFPLTVTSAQKNPTAFYLCASSMGRGLGQPQHFGDGTRLSIL.

The chain couples TRBV19 to TRBJ2-3, with 8 bases lining up with TRBD1. The germline gives CDR1 LNHDA, CDR2 SQIVND (reference sequence). The V and J ends lost 5 bases and 4 bases, in that order; junction bases with no gene match: 11. The CDR3 has 16 amino acids. The CDR3 spells CASSPGTGRYPDTQYF. CDR3 bases: TGTGCCAGTAGTCCCGGGACAGGAAGGTACCCAGATACGCAGTATTTT.

The chain employs TRBV11-2 and TRBJ2-7; D is unresolved. The CDR3 has 12 residues. Trimming cost V 5 bases and J 2 bases, with 7 bases left between them. CDR1 SGHAT and CDR2 FQNNGV come from the germline V gene. CDR3 nucleotide sequence: TGTGCCAGCAGCCCCACCCCCTACGAGCAGTACTTC. It yields the protein CASSPTPYEQYF.

The chain links TRBV29-1 to TRBJ2-2; 7 nucleotides align to TRBD1. CDR1 is SQVTM, CDR2 ANQGSEA, per germline. This CDR3 has 13 residues. Here the CDR3 reads CGGHRGNTGELFF. CDR3 bases: TGCGGCGGTCACAGGGGGAACACCGGGGAGCTGTTTTTT.

V and J are TRBV19 and TRBJ2-3; D call uncertain. The ends were cut back, 5 bases at V and 9 bases at J, with 9 bases in the middle. The CDR3 extends over 11 amino acids. In germline, CDR1 is LNHDA, CDR2 SQIVND (reference sequence). The CDR3 loop reads CASSEVGTQYF. As DNA, the CDR3 is TGTGCCAGTAGTGAGGTCGGCACGCAGTATTTT.

V is TRBV7-9 and J is TRBJ2-5; either TRBD1 or TRBD2 may supply D (5 bases each). The CDR3 runs 14 residues. The germline gives CDR1 SEHNR, CDR2 FQNEAQ (reference sequence). V lost 4 bases, J lost 2 bases, and 11 bases lay in between. The CDR3 DNA reads as TGTGCCAGCAGCTCCGGGACGTTACAAGAGACCCAGTACTTC. It codes for CASSSGTLQETQYF.

The chain uses TRBV5-6 and TRBJ2-4, with 12 bases lining up with TRBD2. With V trimmed by 4 bases and J by 8 bases, 7 bases remained unmatched. The CDR3 extends over 15 amino acids. CDR1 SGHDT and CDR2 YYEEEE come from the germline V gene. CDR3 region: CASSVTSGRGDIQYF. The CDR3 DNA is TGTGCCAGCAGCGTGACTAGCGGGAGAGGAGACATTCAGTACTTC.

This clone occurred once. The chain combines TRBV6-6 with TRBJ1-2; 7 bases fit TRBD1. The ends lost 5 bases at V and 7 bases at J; junction bases unmatched: 1. The CDR3 runs 11 residues. Germline CDR1 reads MNHNY; CDR2 reads SVGAGI (reference sequence). This chain's CDR3 is CASSPGGGYTF. As DNA, the CDR3 is TGTGCCAGCAGTCCAGGGGGTGGCTACACCTTC.

The V and J genes are TRBV18 and TRBJ1-1; D gene uncertain. Germline V gene sequence: CDR1 KGHSH, CDR2 LQKENI. V dropped 8 bases and J dropped 0 bases, with 13 bases sitting between them. This CDR3 region has 14 residues. The CDR3 coding sequence is TGTGCCAGCGCCGGACGGGCCATGAACACTGAAGCTTTCTTT. This gives the protein CASAGRAMNTEAFF.

Note on this clone: A far larger clone is off by one base, so a read error is likely. Other DNA sequences in the sample encode the same CDR3. This chain connects TRBV6-5 to TRBJ2-7; no reliable D call. From germline, CDR1 is MNHEY and CDR2 SVGAGI. CDR3 size: 15 residues. CDR3 in amino acids: CASTPPSGSLYEQYF. In DNA form, the CDR3 reads TGTGCCAGCACCCCTCCTTCCGGGTCACTCTACGAGCAGTACTTT.

This clone was counted once. The chain carries TRBV29-1 and TRBJ2-1, with D perhaps TRBD2 (5 bases). In germline, CDR1 is SQVTM, CDR2 ANQGSEA. Between the trimmed V and J ends, which lost 2 bases and 3 bases, there was a span of 8 bases. This CDR3 is built from 13 residues. CDR3 sequence: CSVETTSYNEQFF. The CDR3 bases are TGCAGCGTTGAAACTACTAGCTACAATGAGCAGTTCTTC.

The chain combines TRBV5-1 with TRBJ2-1; possible D gene TRBD2, 6 bases. The CDR3 covers 16 residues. Germline assignment: CDR1 SGHRS and CDR2 YFSETQ. Trimming pared 0 bases from V and 10 bases from J, leaving 20 bases between. The CDR3 sequence is CASSLEAGSGNLEQFF. Here the CDR3 DNA reads TGCGCCAGCAGCTTGGAGGCGGGGTCGGGTAATTTGGAGCAGTTCTTC.

The CDR3 sequence: CASSYSGAGDYNEQFF. The CDR3 DNA follows: TGTGCCAGCAGTTACTCGGGGGCGGGAGACTACAATGAGCAGTTCTTC. The J gene is TRBJ2-1, the V gene TRBV6-5; D is possibly TRBD2 (7 bases). V lost 0 bases and J 3 bases, leaving 12 bases between the germline ends. This CDR3 is built from 16 residues. CDR1 is MNHEY, CDR2 SVGAGI, per germline.

The V call is TRBV11-1, the J call TRBJ2-1, with D possibly TRBD2 on 6 matching bases. This CDR3 has 16 amino acids. The V and J ends lost 1 base and 7 bases respectively, with 17 bases between them. The germline gives CDR1 SGHAT, CDR2 FQDESV (reference sequence). Here the CDR3 reads CASSLEYGTRYNEQFF. In DNA, the CDR3 is TGTGCCAGCAGCTTAGAGTACGGGACTCGGTATAATGAGCAGTTCTTC.

The V gene is TRBV4-3, the J gene TRBJ2-1; the match to TRBD2 covers 11 bases. V shed 1 base and J 2 bases; nucleotides not matched to a gene: 4. The V gene's germline CDR1 is LGHNA and CDR2 YSLEER. The CDR3 has 17 amino acids. The CDR3 DNA is TGCGCCAGCAGCCAAGCGGGGGGACTAGCGGCCTACAATGAGCAGTTCTTC. Protein product: CASSQAGGLAAYNEQFF.

Only a few counts were recorded for this clone. The V gene is TRBV5-1, the J gene TRBJ2-2, with TRBD1 matching 8 bases. CDR3 size: 16 residues. Germline CDR1 reads SGHRS; CDR2 reads YFSETQ. The J segment lost 1 base and the V segment lost 4 bases, leaving 6 bases of the junction unmatched. The CDR3 sequence: CASSSRTGLNTGELFF. In nucleotides, the CDR3 is TGCGCCAGCAGCAGCCGGACAGGGCTGAACACCGGGGAGCTGTTTTTT.

This chain uses TRBV7-2 with TRBJ1-2; no reliable D call. Germline loops: CDR1 SGHTA, CDR2 FQGNSA. The CDR3 runs to 13 residues. Deletions cut 5 bases from V and 7 bases from J, with 14 bases between. The CDR3 region has the DNA TGTGCCAGCAGCGCCCTCCGGTTGAGTGGCTACACCTTC. Encoded protein: CASSALRLSGYTF.

Of note for this clone: The same CDR3 is also encoded by other DNA sequences in this sample. The chain carries TRBV27 and TRBJ2-3; possible D gene TRBD1, 5 bases. There are 13 residues in the CDR3. Germline V gives CDR1 MNHEY, CDR2 SMNVEV (reference sequence). The V end was cut by 3 bases, the J end by 1 base, with 5 bases between. The chain's CDR3 is CASSLTGTDTQYF. Written as DNA, the CDR3 is TGTGCCAGCAGTTTGACAGGCACAGATACGCAGTATTTT.

The rearrangement joins TRBV5-6 to TRBJ2-7; D gene uncertain. CDR3 size: 14 residues. Germline V gene data show CDR1 as SGHDT and CDR2 as YYEEEE. V gave up 2 bases and J gave up 4 bases, with 13 bases separating them. CDR3 in amino acids: CASSFGPHAYEQYF. The CDR3 region has the DNA TGTGCCAGCAGCTTTGGTCCTCATGCATACGAGCAGTACTTC.

The V gene is TRBV2, the J gene TRBJ2-1, with D perhaps matching TRBD1 (6 bases). Germline loops: CDR1 SNHLY, CDR2 FYNNEI. The V and J ends lost 4 bases and 5 bases respectively, with 12 bases between them. CDR3 size: 14 residues. CDR3 sequence reads: CASSAEQGNNEQFF. CDR3 DNA sequence: TGTGCCAGCAGTGCCGAACAGGGCAACAATGAGCAGTTCTTC.

The chain employs TRBV5-1 and TRBJ1-2; possibly TRBD1 for D (5 bases). The V gene's germline CDR1 is SGHRS and CDR2 YFSETQ. The ends were cut back, 0 bases at V and 0 bases at J, with 12 bases in the middle. The CDR3 runs to 16 residues. CDR3 protein: CASSLAGDPSNYGYTF. The CDR3 DNA reads TGCGCCAGCAGCTTGGCGGGGGACCCCTCTAACTATGGCTACACCTTC.

V and J are TRBV6-5 and TRBJ2-5; 10 bases are shared with TRBD1. The J call may be faulty, since TRBJ2-7 better matches the DNA end. This CDR3 contains 13 residues. The germline V gene has CDR1 MNHEY and CDR2 SVGAGI. For the CDR3, the DNA is TGTGCCAGCAGGGGACAGGGGCGCTACGAGCAGTACTTC. It encodes CASRGQGRYEQYF.

The chain recombines TRBV5-6 with TRBJ2-2, with D perhaps matching TRBD2 (7 bases). Trimming stripped 3 bases from V and 0 bases from J, with 15 bases between. This CDR3 comprises 17 residues. From germline, CDR1 is SGHDT and CDR2 YYEEEE. CDR3: CASSSKGGAANTGELFF. The CDR3 DNA is TGTGCCAGCAGCTCCAAAGGGGGGGCGGCGAACACCGGGGAGCTGTTTTTT.

This clone was counted only a few times. The V call is TRBV27, the J call TRBJ1-5, with D tentatively TRBD1 (5 bases). V shed 4 bases and J shed 6 bases, with 16 bases lying between them. Germline loops: CDR1 MNHEY, CDR2 SMNVEV (reference sequence). This CDR3 spans 15 amino acids. The CDR3 DNA reads TGTGCCAGCAGTTCACTTTCAGGGTGGGGTCAGCCCCAGCATTTT. This sequence encodes CASSSLSGWGQPQHF.

This chain links TRBV29-1 with TRBJ1-2, with TRBD1 as a possible D gene (6 bases). Germline-derived CDR1 and CDR2 are SQVTM and ANQGSEA. The CDR3 is 11 amino acids. Trimming shortened V by 1 base and J by 10 bases, and 10 bases separated the two germline ends. CDR3 in DNA: TGCAGCGTTGAAGCAGGGGAGGTCTACACCTTC. Encoded protein: CSVEAGEVYTF.

This clone was recorded only once. The rearrangement uses TRBV13 and TRBJ1-2, with D uncertain. Germline-derived CDR1 and CDR2 are PRHDT and FYEKMQ (reference sequence). The CDR3 is 12 amino acids. V lost 6 bases to trimming and J lost 4 bases, with 9 bases between them. CDR3 region: CASRTIGYGYTF. As DNA, the CDR3 is TGTGCCAGCAGGACAATTGGCTATGGCTACACCTTC.